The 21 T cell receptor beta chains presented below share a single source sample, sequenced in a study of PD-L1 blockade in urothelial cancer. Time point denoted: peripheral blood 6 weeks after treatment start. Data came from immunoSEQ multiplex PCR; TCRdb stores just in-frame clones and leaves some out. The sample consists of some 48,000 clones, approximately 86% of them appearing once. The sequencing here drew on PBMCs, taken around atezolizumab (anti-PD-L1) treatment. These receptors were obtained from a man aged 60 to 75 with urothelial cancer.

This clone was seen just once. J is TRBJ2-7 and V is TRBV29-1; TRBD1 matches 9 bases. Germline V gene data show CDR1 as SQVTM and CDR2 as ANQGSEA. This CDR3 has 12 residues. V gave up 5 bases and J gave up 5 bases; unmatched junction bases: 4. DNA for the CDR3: TGCAGCGTTCGCAGGACAGGGGACGAGCAGTACTTC. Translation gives CSVRRTGDEQYF.

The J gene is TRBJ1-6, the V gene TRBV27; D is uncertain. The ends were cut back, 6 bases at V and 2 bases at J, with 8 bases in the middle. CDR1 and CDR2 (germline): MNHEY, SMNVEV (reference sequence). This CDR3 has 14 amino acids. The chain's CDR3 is CASRFGTYNSPLHF. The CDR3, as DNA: TGTGCCAGCAGGTTCGGGACCTATAATTCACCCCTCCACTTT.

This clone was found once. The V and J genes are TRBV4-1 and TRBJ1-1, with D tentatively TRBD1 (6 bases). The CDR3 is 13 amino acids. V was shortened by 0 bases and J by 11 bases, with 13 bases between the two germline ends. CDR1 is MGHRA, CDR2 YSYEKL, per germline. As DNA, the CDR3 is TGCGCCAGCAGCCAAGATAGGGGGTATTCTGCTTTCTTT. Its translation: CASSQDRGYSAFF.

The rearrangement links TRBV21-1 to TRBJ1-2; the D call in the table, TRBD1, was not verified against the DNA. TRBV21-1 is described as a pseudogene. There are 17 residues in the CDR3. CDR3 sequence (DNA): TGTGCCAGCAGCCCCCCGGGGACACAGGGGGGAGACTATGGCTACACCTTC. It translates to CASSPPGTQGGDYGYTF.

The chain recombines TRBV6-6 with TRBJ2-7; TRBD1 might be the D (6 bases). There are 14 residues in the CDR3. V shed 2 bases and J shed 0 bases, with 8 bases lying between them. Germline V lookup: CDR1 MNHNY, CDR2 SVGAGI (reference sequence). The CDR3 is CASSYMTGSYEQYF. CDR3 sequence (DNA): TGTGCCAGCAGTTACATGACAGGCTCCTACGAGCAGTACTTC.

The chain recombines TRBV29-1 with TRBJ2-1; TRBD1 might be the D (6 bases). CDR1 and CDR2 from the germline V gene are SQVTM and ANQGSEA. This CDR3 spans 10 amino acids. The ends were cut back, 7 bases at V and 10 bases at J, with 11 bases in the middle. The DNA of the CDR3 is TGCAGCGCCGGAGACAGGGAGCAGTTCTTC. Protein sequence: CSAGDREQFF.

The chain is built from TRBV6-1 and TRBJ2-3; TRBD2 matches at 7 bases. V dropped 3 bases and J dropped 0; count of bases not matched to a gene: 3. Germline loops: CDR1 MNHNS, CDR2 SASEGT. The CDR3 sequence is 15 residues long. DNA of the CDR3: TGTGCCAGCAGTGATGGGGAGGGGAGCACAGATACGCAGTATTTT. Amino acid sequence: CASSDGEGSTDTQYF.

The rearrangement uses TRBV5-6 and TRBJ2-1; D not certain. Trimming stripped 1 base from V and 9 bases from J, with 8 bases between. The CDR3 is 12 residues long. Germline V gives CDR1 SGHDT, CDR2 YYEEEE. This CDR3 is CASSLPQSEQFF. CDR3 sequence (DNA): TGTGCCAGCAGCTTGCCGCAGTCTGAGCAGTTCTTC. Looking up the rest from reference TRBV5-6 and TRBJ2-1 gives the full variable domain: DAGVTQSPTHLIKTRGQQVTLRCSPKSGHDTVSWYQQALGQGPQFIFQYYEEEERQRGNFPDRFSGHQFPNYSSELNVNALLLGDSALYLCASSLPQSEQFFGPGTRLTVL.

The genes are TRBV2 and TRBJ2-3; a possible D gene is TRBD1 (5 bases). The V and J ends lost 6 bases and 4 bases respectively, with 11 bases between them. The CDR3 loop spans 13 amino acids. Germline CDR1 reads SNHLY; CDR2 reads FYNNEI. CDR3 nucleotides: TGTGCCAGCAGAGTAGACAGTGCAGATACGCAGTATTTT. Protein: CASRVDSADTQYF.

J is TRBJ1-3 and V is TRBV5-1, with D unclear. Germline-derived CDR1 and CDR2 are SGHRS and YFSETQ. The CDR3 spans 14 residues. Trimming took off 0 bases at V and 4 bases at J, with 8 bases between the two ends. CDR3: CASSLGASGNTIYF. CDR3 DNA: TGCGCCAGCAGCTTGGGAGCGTCCGGAAACACCATATATTTT.

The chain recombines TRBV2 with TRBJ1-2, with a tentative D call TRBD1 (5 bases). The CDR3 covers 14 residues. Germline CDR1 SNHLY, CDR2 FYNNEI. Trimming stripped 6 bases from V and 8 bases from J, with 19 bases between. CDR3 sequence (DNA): TGTGCCAGCAGGGCGGGACCGACTCCGCGAGGCTACACCTTC. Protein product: CASRAGPTPRGYTF.

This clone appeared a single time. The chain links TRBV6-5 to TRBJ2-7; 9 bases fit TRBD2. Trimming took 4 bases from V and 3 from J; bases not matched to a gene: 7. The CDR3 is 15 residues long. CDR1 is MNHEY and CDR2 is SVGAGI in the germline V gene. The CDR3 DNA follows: TGTGCCAGCAGTTTCACTAGCGGGCTCCTCTACGAGCAGTACTTC. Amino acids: CASSFTSGLLYEQYF.

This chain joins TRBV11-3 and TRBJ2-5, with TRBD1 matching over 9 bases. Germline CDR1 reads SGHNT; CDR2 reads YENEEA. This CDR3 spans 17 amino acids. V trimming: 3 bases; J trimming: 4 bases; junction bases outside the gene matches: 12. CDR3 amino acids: CASSLGQGGRSVETQYF. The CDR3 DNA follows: TGTGCCAGCAGCTTGGGACAGGGCGGTAGATCGGTAGAGACCCAGTACTTC.

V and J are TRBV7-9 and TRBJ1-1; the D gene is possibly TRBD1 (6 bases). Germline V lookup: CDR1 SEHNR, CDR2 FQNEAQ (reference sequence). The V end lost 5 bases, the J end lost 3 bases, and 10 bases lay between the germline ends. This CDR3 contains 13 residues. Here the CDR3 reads CASSVQGYTEAFF. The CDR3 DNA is TGTGCCAGCAGCGTACAGGGATACACTGAAGCTTTCTTT.

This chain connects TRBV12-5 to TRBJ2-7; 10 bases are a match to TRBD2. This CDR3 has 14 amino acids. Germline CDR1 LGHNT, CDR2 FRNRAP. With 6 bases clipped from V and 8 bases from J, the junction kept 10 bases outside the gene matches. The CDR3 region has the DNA TGTGCTAGTGGCTCTAGCGGGGGTGTCCTCAAGCAGTACTTC. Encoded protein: CASGSSGGVLKQYF.

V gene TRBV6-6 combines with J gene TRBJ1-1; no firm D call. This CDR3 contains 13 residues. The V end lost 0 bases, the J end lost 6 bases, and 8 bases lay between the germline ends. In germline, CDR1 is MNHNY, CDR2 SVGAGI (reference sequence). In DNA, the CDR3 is TGTGCCAGCAGTTACTCAGAGGGTTCTGAAGCTTTCTTT. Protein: CASSYSEGSEAFF.

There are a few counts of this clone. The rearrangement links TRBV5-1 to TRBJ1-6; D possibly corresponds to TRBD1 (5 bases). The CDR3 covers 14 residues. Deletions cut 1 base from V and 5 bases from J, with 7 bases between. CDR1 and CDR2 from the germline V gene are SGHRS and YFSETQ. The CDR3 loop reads CASSLLGDNSPLHF. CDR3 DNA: TGCGCCAGCAGCTTGTTAGGGGATAATTCACCCCTCCACTTT.

DNA of the CDR3: TGTGCCAGCAGCTTAGCGGACAGGACCACAGAGACCCAGTACTTC. Translation: CASSLADRTTETQYF. The rearrangement joins TRBV7-9 to TRBJ2-5, with 7 nucleotides matching TRBD1. With 0 bases clipped from V and 4 bases from J, the junction kept 5 bases outside the gene matches. The CDR3 runs 15 residues. Germline V gene lookup returns CDR1 SEHNR and CDR2 FQNEAQ (reference sequence).

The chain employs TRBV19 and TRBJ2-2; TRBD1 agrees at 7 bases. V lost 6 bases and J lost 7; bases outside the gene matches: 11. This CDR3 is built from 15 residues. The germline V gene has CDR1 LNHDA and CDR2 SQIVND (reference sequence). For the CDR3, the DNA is TGTGCCAGTAGCAACTCCCAGGGGGACGTCGGGGAGCTGTTTTTT. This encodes CASSNSQGDVGELFF.

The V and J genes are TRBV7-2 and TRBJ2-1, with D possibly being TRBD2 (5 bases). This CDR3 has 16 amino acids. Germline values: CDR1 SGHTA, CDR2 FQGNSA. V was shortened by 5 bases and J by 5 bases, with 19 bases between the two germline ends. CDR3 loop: CASSRPGSWVDNEQFF. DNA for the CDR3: TGTGCCAGCAGCCGTCCGGGGAGCTGGGTCGACAATGAGCAGTTCTTC.

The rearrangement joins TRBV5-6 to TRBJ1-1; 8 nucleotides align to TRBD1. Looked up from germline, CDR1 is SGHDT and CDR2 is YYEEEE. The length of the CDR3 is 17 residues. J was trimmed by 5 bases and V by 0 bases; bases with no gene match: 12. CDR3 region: CASSLEGAQGARTEAFF. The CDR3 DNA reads TGTGCCAGCAGCTTGGAGGGTGCCCAGGGGGCGCGTACTGAAGCTTTCTTT.